These T cell receptor beta chains were read from a single sample in a study of T cell responses to AZD1222 COVID-19 vaccine. Sequencing used immunoSEQ multiplex PCR; TCRdb keeps in-frame clones, though not all of them. The sample lists 45,000 to 60,000 clones, more than 70% occurring once. Sequenced material: peripheral blood, taken on day 0 of AZD1222 vaccination. These receptors were obtained from an adult in good health. Each CDR3 is given with its conserved first and last residue. A D gene is named only where the DNA matches it firmly. Clone size, where shown, is once, few, many, or a class for clones that have expanded.

CDR3nt	CDR3aa	j_gene	v_gene	d_gene	abundance
TGTGCCAGCAGTTTAGAGAAGGGGAGCACTGAAGCTTTCTTT	CASSLEKGSTEAFF	TRBJ1-1	TRBV28	.	.
TGTGCCAGCAGTGAATTTATAAGGGGTGTTGGGAACACTGAAGCTTTCTTT	CASSEFIRGVGNTEAFF	TRBJ1-1	TRBV6-1	.	.
TGTGCCAGCAGCCCCCGACAGGGGGGAAACACCATATATTTT	CASSPRQGGNTIYF	TRBJ1-3	TRBV7-8	TRBD1	.
TGTGCCAGCAGCCTAACAGGGGTTGGCTACACCTTC	CASSLTGVGYTF	TRBJ1-2	TRBV25-1	TRBD1	.
TGTGCCAGCAGTTCCAGGGGCTTAAGCAATCAGCCCCAGCATTTT	CASSSRGLSNQPQHF	TRBJ1-5	TRBV6-5	.	.
TGTGCCAGCAAACGGGTAGGAAACACCATATATTTT	CASKRVGNTIYF	TRBJ1-3	TRBV28	.	few
TGTGCCAGCAGTCCGGGTGGGGGTGGCTACACCTTC	CASSPGGGGYTF	TRBJ1-2	TRBV12-3/TRBV12-4	.	once
TGTGCCAGCAGCCCCGGACAGGGACGTACTACCGGGGAGCTGTTTTTT	CASSPGQGRTTGELFF	TRBJ2-2	TRBV5-4	TRBD1	.
TGTGCCAGCTCACCCCTCGAGGGGACTGAAGCTTTCTTT	CASSPLEGTEAFF	TRBJ1-1	TRBV18	.	.
TGCAGCGTTATCATGAACACTGAAGCTTTCTTT	CSVIMNTEAFF	TRBJ1-1	TRBV29-1	.	.
TGTGCCAGCAGTAGGGACTTGACGGAATACGAGCAGTACTTC	CASSRDLTEYEQYF	TRBJ2-7	TRBV6-5	.	.
TGTGCCAGCAGAACAGGGATTGGCTACACCTTC	CASRTGIGYTF	TRBJ1-2	TRBV6-5	.	once
TGTGCCAGCAGTTTACCGGGCAATCAGCCCCAGCATTTT	CASSLPGNQPQHF	TRBJ1-5	TRBV12-3/TRBV12-4	.	.
TGTGCCAGCAGTTCCCCCGTCGAATTCCCCTACGAGCAGTACTTC	CASSSPVEFPYEQYF	TRBJ2-7	TRBV28	.	.
TGTGCCAGCAATAAGGGACAGGGAAACTATGGCTACACCTTC	CASNKGQGNYGYTF	TRBJ1-2	TRBV27	TRBD1	.
TGCGCCAGCAGCTGGGAAGGGGACACTGAAGCTTTCTTT	CASSWEGDTEAFF	TRBJ1-1	TRBV5-1	.	.
TGTGCCACCAGTGATGGGGGGATACATCAGCCCCAGCATTTT	CATSDGGIHQPQHF	TRBJ1-5	TRBV24-1	.	.
TGTGCCAGCAGTTACAGGGGGCGGGCTAATGAAAAACTGTTTTTT	CASSYRGRANEKLFF	TRBJ1-4	TRBV7-6	TRBD1	.
TGTGCCAGCAGCTTAGTAGCACCGAACACTGAAGCTTTCTTT	CASSLVAPNTEAFF	TRBJ1-1	TRBV7-2	.	.
TGCAGCGTTGAAGGAGTGGACACCTACGAGCAGTACTTC	CSVEGVDTYEQYF	TRBJ2-7	TRBV29-1	.	.
TGCGCCAGCAGTGGCGAGAATAACAATGAGCAGTTCTTC	CASSGENNNEQFF	TRBJ2-1	TRBV10-1	.	.
TGTGCCAGCAGCGAGAGCACAGATACGCAGTATTTT	CASSESTDTQYF	TRBJ2-3	TRBV11-3	.	.
TGTGCCAGCAGCCGGTCAGGGCTGGGCAATCAGCCCCAGCATTTT	CASSRSGLGNQPQHF	TRBJ1-5	TRBV3-1/TRBV3-2	.	.
TGTGCCATCAGTGCGGCCTATGGCTACACCTTC	CAISAAYGYTF	TRBJ1-2	TRBV10-3	.	.
TGTGCCAGCACCCCCGACGGCAACTATGGCTACACCTTC	CASTPDGNYGYTF	TRBJ1-2	TRBV5-5	.	once
TGTGCCAGCAGTCTAGGGAGCCGAGTCTACGAGCAGTACTTC	CASSLGSRVYEQYF	TRBJ2-7	TRBV28	.	.
TGTGCCAGCAGCGAGGACAGGGTCACCGGGGAGCTGTTTTTT	CASSEDRVTGELFF	TRBJ2-2	TRBV5-4	TRBD1	.
TGTGCCAGCAGCTTGGGACTAGTACCTTTTGAGCAGTTCTTC	CASSLGLVPFEQFF	TRBJ2-1	TRBV7-9	TRBD2	.
TGTGCCAGCACCCTAGAGGGGGAACTGTTTTTT	CASTLEGELFF	TRBJ1-4	TRBV6-5	.	.
TGTGCCAGTAGTCGCCGCGGGGCTGAAGCTTTCTTT	CASSRRGAEAFF	TRBJ1-1	TRBV19	.	.
TGTGCCAGCAGTTACAGGGGGGCCGGCTCTGGAAACACCATATATTTT	CASSYRGAGSGNTIYF	TRBJ1-3	TRBV6-5	.	.
TGTGCCAGTAGTATAGACCGGGGGGCACCCGAAGCTTTCTTT	CASSIDRGAPEAFF	TRBJ1-1	TRBV19	.	.